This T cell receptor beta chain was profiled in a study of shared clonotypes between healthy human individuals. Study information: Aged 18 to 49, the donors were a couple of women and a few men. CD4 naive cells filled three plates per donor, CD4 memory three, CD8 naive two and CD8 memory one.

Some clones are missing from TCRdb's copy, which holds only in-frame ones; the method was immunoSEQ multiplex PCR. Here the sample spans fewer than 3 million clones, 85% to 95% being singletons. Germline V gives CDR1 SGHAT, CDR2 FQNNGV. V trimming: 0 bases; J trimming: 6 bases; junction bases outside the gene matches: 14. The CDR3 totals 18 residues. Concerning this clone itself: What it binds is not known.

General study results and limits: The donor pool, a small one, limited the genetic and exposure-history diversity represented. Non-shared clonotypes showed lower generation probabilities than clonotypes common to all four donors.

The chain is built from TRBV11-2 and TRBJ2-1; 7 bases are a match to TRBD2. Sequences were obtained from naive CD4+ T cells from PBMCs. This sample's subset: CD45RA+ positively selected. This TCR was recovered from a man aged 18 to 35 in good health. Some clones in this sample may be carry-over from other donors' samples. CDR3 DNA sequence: TGTGCCAGCAGCTTAGATATGGCTAGCGGTCGGATAAGCAATGAGCAGTTCTTC. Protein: CASSLDMASGRISNEQFF.